This TCR beta chain was captured in a study of blood T cell repertoires in COVID-19. About the research overall: COVID-19 samples from acute and convalescent phases originated in the United States, Italy and Spain. Sample material is recorded as cDNA or gDNA derived from T cells, B-cell-depleted T cells, or PBMCs.

Germline lookup yields CDR1 KGHDR and CDR2 SFDVKD. The CDR3 spans 17 residues. V shed 8 bases and J shed 0 bases, with 19 bases lying between them. Clones were read by immunoSEQ multiplex PCR, and TCRdb kept only the in-frame ones, dropping some. The table records 250,000 or so clones, 86% of them present only once. This chain uses TRBV24-1 with TRBJ1-5, with D possibly TRBD1 on 5 matching bases. The sequencing input was peripheral blood. The receptor's source is a woman between 25 and 40 years old with active or convalescent COVID-19. CDR3 in amino acids: CATTAPSGKHSNQPQHF. The CDR3 DNA reads as TGTGCCACCACAGCCCCTTCAGGGAAACATAGCAATCAGCCCCAGCATTTT.